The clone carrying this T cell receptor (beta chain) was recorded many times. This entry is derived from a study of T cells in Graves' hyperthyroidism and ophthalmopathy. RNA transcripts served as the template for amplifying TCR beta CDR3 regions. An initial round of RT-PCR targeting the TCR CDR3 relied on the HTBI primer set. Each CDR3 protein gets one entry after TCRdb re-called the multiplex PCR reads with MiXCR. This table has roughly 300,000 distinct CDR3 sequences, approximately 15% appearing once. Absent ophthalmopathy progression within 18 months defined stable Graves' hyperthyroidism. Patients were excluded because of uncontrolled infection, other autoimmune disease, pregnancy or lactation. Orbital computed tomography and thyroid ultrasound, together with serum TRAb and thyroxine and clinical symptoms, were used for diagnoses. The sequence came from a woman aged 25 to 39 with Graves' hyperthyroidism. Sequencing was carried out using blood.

This CDR3 reads CASQVGGAIGTQYF. The CDR3 DNA reads TGTGCCAGCCAAGTGGGAGGGGCGATTGGTACGCAGTATTTT. The chain couples TRBV2 to TRBJ2-3; 7 positions match TRBD2. The CDR3 has 14 residues. The V and J ends lost 8 bases and 8 bases, in that order; junction bases with no gene match: 13. The germline V gene has CDR1 SNHLY and CDR2 FYNNEI. Full variable domain (outside the CDR3, taken from reference TRBV2 and TRBJ2-3): EPEVTQTPSHQVTQMGQEVILRCVPISNHLYFYWYRQILGQKVEFLVSFYNNEISEKSEIFDDQFSVERPDGSNFTLKIRSTKLEDSAMYFCASQVGGAIGTQYFGPGTRLTVL.